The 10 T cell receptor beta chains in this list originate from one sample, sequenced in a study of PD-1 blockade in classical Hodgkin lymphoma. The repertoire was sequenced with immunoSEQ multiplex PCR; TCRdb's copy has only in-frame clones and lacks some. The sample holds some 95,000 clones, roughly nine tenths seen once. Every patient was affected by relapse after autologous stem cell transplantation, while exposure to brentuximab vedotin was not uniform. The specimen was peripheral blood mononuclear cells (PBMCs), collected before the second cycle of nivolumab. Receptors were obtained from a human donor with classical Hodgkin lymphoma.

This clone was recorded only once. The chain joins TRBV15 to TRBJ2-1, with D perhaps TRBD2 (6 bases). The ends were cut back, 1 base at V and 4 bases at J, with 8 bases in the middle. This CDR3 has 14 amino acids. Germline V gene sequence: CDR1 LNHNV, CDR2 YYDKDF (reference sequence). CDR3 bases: TGTGCCACCAGCAGAGCGGGACTTTACAATGAGCAGTTCTTC. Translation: CATSRAGLYNEQFF.

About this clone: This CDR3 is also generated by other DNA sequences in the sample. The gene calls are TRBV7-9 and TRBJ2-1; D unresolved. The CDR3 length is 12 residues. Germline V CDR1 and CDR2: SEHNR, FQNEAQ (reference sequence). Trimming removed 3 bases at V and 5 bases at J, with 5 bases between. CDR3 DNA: TGTGCCAGCAGCTTGGGTCACAATGAGCAGTTCTTC. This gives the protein CASSLGHNEQFF.

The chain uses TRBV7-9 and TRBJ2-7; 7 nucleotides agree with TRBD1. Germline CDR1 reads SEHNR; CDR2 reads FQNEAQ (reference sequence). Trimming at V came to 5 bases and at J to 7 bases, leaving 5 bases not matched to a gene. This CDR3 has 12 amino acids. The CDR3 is CASSTTGWEQYF. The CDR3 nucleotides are TGTGCCAGCAGCACGACAGGGTGGGAGCAGTACTTC. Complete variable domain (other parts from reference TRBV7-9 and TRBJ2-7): DTGVSQNPRHKITKRGQNVTFRCDPISEHNRLYWYRQTLGQGPEFLTYFQNEAQLEKSRLLSDRFSAERPKGSFSTLEIQRTEQGDSAMYLCASSTTGWEQYFGPGTRLTVT.

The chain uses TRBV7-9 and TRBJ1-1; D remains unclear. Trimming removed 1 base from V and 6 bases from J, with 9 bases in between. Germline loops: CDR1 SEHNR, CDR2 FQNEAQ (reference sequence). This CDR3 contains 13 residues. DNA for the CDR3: TGTGCCAGCAGCTTAGGGGGTGGCGCTGAAGCTTTCTTT. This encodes CASSLGGGAEAFF.

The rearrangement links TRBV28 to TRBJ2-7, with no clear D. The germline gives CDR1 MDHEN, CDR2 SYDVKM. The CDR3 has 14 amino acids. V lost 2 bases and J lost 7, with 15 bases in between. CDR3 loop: CASSLGYRGWEQYF. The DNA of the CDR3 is TGTGCCAGCAGTTTAGGGTACAGAGGCTGGGAGCAGTACTTC.

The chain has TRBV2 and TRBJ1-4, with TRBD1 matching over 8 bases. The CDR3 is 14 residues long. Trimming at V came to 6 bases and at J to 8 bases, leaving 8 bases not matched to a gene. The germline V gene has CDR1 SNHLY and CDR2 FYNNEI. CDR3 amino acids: CASSGQGGGEKLFF. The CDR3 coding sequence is TGTGCCAGCAGCGGACAGGGTGGCGGGGAAAAACTGTTTTTT.

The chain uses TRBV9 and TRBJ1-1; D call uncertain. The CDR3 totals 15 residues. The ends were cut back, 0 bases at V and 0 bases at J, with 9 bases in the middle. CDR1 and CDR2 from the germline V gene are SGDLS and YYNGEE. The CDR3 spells CASSVGVAMNTEAFF. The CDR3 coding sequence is TGTGCCAGCAGCGTAGGGGTAGCAATGAACACTGAAGCTTTCTTT.

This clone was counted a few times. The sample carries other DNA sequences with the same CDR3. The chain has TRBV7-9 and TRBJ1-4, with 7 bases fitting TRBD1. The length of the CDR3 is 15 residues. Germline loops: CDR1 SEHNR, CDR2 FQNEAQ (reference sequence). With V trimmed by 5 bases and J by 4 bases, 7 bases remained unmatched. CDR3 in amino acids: CASSLQGTLNEKLFF. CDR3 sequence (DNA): TGTGCCAGCAGCCTACAGGGGACCCTTAATGAAAAACTGTTTTTT. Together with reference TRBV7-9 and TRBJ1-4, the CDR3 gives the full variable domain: DTGVSQNPRHKITKRGQNVTFRCDPISEHNRLYWYRQTLGQGPEFLTYFQNEAQLEKSRLLSDRFSAERPKGSFSTLEIQRTEQGDSAMYLCASSLQGTLNEKLFFGSGTQLSVL.

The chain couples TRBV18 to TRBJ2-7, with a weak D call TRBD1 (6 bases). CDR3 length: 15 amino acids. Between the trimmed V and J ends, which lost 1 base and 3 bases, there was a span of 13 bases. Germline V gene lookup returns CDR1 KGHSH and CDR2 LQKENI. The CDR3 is CASSPLAGEIYEQYF. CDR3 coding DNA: TGTGCCAGCTCACCACTGGCAGGGGAAATCTACGAGCAGTACTTC. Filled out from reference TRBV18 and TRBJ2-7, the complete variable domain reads NAGVMQNPRHLVRRRGQEARLRCSPMKGHSHVYWYRQLPEEGLKFMVYLQKENIIDESGMPKERFSAEFPKEGPSILRIQQVVRGDSAAYFCASSPLAGEIYEQYFGPGTRLTVT.

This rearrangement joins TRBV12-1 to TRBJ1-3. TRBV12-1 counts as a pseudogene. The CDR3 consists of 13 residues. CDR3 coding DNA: TGTGCCAGCAGCCCCTACCCTGGAAACACCATATATTTT. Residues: CASSPYPGNTIYF.